The 32 T cell receptor beta chains in this list originate from one sample, sequenced in a study of T cells in Graves' hyperthyroidism and ophthalmopathy. The source material, RNA transcripts, was used to amplify TCR beta CDR3 regions. HTBI primers drove first-round RT-PCR of the TCR CDR3. TCRdb called the multiplex PCR reads again in MiXCR, with one record for every CDR3 protein. The data show 400,000 to 500,000 distinct CDR3 sequences, roughly 14% seen once. Sequenced sample: blood. These receptors were taken from a woman aged 18-30 years with Graves' hyperthyroidism.

In its sample, this clonotype was seen many times. V usage is TRBV27 and J usage is TRBJ2-1, with 7 bases matching TRBD1. Per the germline V gene, CDR1 is MNHEY and CDR2 is SMNVEV (reference sequence). Trimming removed 8 bases from V and 6 bases from J; junction bases left unmatched: 10. The CDR3 runs to 14 residues. The CDR3 spells CASETGSKINEQFF. DNA for the CDR3: TGTGCCAGCGAGACAGGGTCGAAGATCAATGAGCAGTTCTTC.

V is TRBV20-1 and J is TRBJ2-5; 8 bases line up with TRBD2. The CDR3 has 13 amino acids. Germline V gives CDR1 DFQATT, CDR2 SNEGSKA (reference sequence). Unmatched junction bases numbered 2, after V lost 0 bases and J lost 5 bases. CDR3 coding DNA: TGCAGTGCTAGAGAGAGCGGGAGTGAGACCCAGTACTTC. Protein sequence: CSARESGSETQYF.

This clonotype was seen repeatedly, ten times or more. This chain's CDR3 is CASGVEVGYHEQYF. DNA for the CDR3: TGTGCCAGCGGGGTGGAGGTTGGGTACCACGAGCAGTACTTC. This chain links TRBV27 with TRBJ2-7; tentatively, D is TRBD2 (5 bases). Germline V lookup: CDR1 MNHEY, CDR2 SMNVEV (reference sequence). The V end lost 8 bases, the J end lost 5 bases, and 19 bases lay between the germline ends. CDR3 length: 14 amino acids.

The chain is built from TRBV19 and TRBJ1-1; 8 bases are shared with TRBD1. Germline V lookup: CDR1 LNHDA, CDR2 SQIVND (reference sequence). The junction had 13 bases not matched to a gene; V was cut back by 9 bases and J by 1 base. CDR3 size: 16 residues. The CDR3 DNA reads as TGTGCCAGCACCCTGTCCTGGGGACAGGCGAACACTGAAGCTTTCTTT. Translation: CASTLSWGQANTEAFF.

This clonotype was counted between two and nine times. This rearrangement joins TRBV4-1 to TRBJ2-7; D gene ambiguous. Looked up from germline, CDR1 is MGHRA and CDR2 is YSYEKL. The CDR3 totals 13 residues. V was shortened by 2 bases and J by 4 bases, with 9 bases between the two germline ends. CDR3 protein: CASSQRTDYEQYF. In DNA form, the CDR3 reads TGCGCCAGCAGCCAAAGGACGGATTACGAGCAGTACTTC.

This clonotype came up many times. The chain carries TRBV7-3 and TRBJ2-3; 8 bases agree with TRBD2. This CDR3 spans 16 amino acids. V shed 2 bases, J shed 2 bases, and the junction held 6 bases outside the gene matches. Per germline, CDR1 SGHTA and CDR2 FQGTGA. The CDR3 region has the DNA TGTGCCAGCAGCTTAGGCCTAGCGGGCCCCACAGATACGCAGTATTTT. Translating gives CASSLGLAGPTDTQYF.

Ten or more counts support this clonotype. The chain links TRBV6-1 to TRBJ1-5; 8 positions agree with TRBD1. Looked up from germline, CDR1 is MNHNS and CDR2 is SASEGT. Trimming at V came to 8 bases and at J to 4 bases, leaving 7 bases not matched to a gene. CDR3 length equals 14 residues. CDR3 sequence reads: CASGLTGENQPQHF. CDR3 bases: TGTGCCAGCGGATTGACAGGGGAGAATCAGCCCCAGCATTTT.

This clonotype showed up many times. J is TRBJ2-2 and V is TRBV9; D not resolved. V was trimmed by 5 bases and J by 6 bases, leaving 5 bases between them. This CDR3 has 11 amino acids. Germline V gives CDR1 SGDLS, CDR2 YYNGEE. The CDR3 nucleotides read TGTGCCAGCAGTGTGGCCGGGGAGCTGTTTTTT. Amino acids: CASSVAGELFF.

This clonotype has a handful of counts. This rearrangement joins TRBV27 to TRBJ2-1, with D perhaps matching TRBD1 or TRBD2 (5 bases each). This CDR3 region has 13 residues. With 6 bases removed from V and 2 bases from J, the gap between germline ends came to 8 bases. Germline assignment: CDR1 MNHEY and CDR2 SMNVEV (reference sequence). This chain's CDR3 is CASSWGTYNEQFF. The CDR3 nucleotides are TGTGCCAGCAGCTGGGGGACCTACAATGAGCAGTTCTTC.

The CDR3 is CASSAMTRGSYNEQFF. CDR3 nucleotide sequence: TGTGCCAGCAGTGCAATGACACGCGGCTCCTACAATGAGCAGTTCTTC. The genes are TRBV27 and TRBJ2-1; D call uncertain. The CDR3 is 16 residues long. Germline V gene data show CDR1 as MNHEY and CDR2 as SMNVEV (reference sequence). V was pared by 5 bases and J by 0 bases, with 14 bases between.

Ten or more counts support this clonotype. The chain recombines TRBV11-2 with TRBJ2-3; the match to TRBD2 covers 7 bases. The germline CDR1 and CDR2 sequences are SGHAT and FQNNGV. The CDR3 extends over 14 amino acids. The ends lost 3 bases at V and 8 bases at J; junction bases unmatched: 8. CDR3 protein: CASSLKRESGTQYF. In DNA form, the CDR3 reads TGTGCCAGCAGCTTGAAGCGGGAATCTGGTACGCAGTATTTT.

V is TRBV19 and J is TRBJ2-7; the D gene is possibly TRBD2 (6 bases). Trimming took off 2 bases at V and 3 bases at J, with 8 bases between the two ends. This CDR3 comprises 13 residues. Germline CDR1 is LNHDA and CDR2 is SQIVND (reference sequence). The CDR3 bases are TGTGCCAGTAGTATAACTAGCAGCTACGAGCAGTACTTC. Its translation: CASSITSSYEQYF.

This clonotype has a count of ten or more. The V and J genes are TRBV3-1 and TRBJ1-2; TRBD1 agrees at 7 bases. The CDR3 consists of 15 residues. Germline CDR1 and CDR2: LGHDT and YNNKEL (reference sequence). J lost 3 bases, V lost 4 bases, and 8 bases had no gene match. CDR3 loop: CASSLQTGWDYGYTF. The DNA of the CDR3 is TGTGCCAGCAGCCTTCAGACAGGGTGGGACTATGGCTACACCTTC.

This clonotype came up a few times. The DNA of the CDR3 is TGCAGTGCTAGTCAGGGTAGACCTGGGGCCAACGTCCTGACTTTC. This codes for CSASQGRPGANVLTF. The chain is built from TRBV20-1 and TRBJ2-6; TRBD1 might be the D (5 bases). From germline, CDR1 is DFQATT and CDR2 SNEGSKA (reference sequence). V was cut by 3 bases and J by 2 bases, with 11 bases left in between. The CDR3 length is 15 residues.

This clonotype appeared many times. The chain combines TRBV28 with TRBJ2-3; no clear D. This CDR3 spans 12 amino acids. V was clipped by 6 bases and J by 5 bases, with 9 bases between them. Germline V lookup: CDR1 MDHEN, CDR2 SYDVKM. The CDR3 spells CASSPQVDTQYF. DNA for the CDR3: TGTGCCAGCAGCCCCCAGGTAGATACGCAGTATTTT.

The J gene is TRBJ2-1, the V gene TRBV5-4, with TRBD1 identical over 11 bases. Germline V gene data show CDR1 as SGHNT and CDR2 as YYREEE (reference sequence). V trimming: 4 bases; J trimming: 12 bases; junction bases outside the gene matches: 12. The CDR3 extends over 15 amino acids. The CDR3 region is CASSGEDRGHFGQFF. The CDR3 DNA reads as TGTGCCAGCAGCGGAGAGGACAGGGGGCACTTTGGGCAGTTCTTC.

This clonotype was counted ten times or more. This chain joins TRBV11-3 and TRBJ2-7; 7 nucleotides align to TRBD2. This CDR3 is built from 14 residues. The V segment lost 4 bases and the J segment 7 bases; nucleotides outside the gene matches: 10. Germline V gene sequence: CDR1 SGHNT, CDR2 YENEEA. The CDR3 protein is CASSSPAGLGEQYF. CDR3 nucleotides: TGTGCCAGCAGCTCCCCAGCGGGACTGGGTGAGCAGTACTTC.

This clonotype was seen repeatedly, ten times or more. The chain carries TRBV6-1 and TRBJ1-4; D call uncertain. The V gene lost 5 bases and the J gene lost 0 bases, with 13 bases spanning the gap. The CDR3 has 16 residues. Germline assignment: CDR1 MNHNS and CDR2 SASEGT. CDR3 sequence reads: CASSSPSGATNEKLFF. Written as DNA, the CDR3 is TGTGCCAGCAGTTCCCCCAGCGGTGCAACTAATGAAAAACTGTTTTTT.

This clonotype was detected ten times or more. V usage is TRBV12-3 or TRBV12-4 and J usage is TRBJ1-1; D not resolved. This CDR3 region has 14 residues. Trimming left V 7 bases short and J 0 bases short, with 12 bases between. The CDR3 loop reads CASKRQDLNTEAFF. In DNA, the CDR3 is TGTGCCAGCAAGCGTCAAGATCTGAACACTGAAGCTTTCTTT.

In its sample, this clonotype was seen many times. The J gene is TRBJ1-5, the V gene TRBV10-3, with D hard to call. Germline lookup yields CDR1 ENHRY and CDR2 SYGVKD. V gave up 6 bases and J gave up 7 bases, with 13 bases separating them. CDR3 length equals 13 residues. The CDR3: CAIRAELRQPQHF. The CDR3 bases are TGTGCCATCAGGGCAGAGTTGAGGCAGCCCCAGCATTTT.

This clonotype was observed a few times. This sequence joins TRBV30 and TRBJ2-5; 9 bases are shared with TRBD2. The junction had 12 bases not matched to a gene; V was cut back by 5 bases and J by 5 bases. The CDR3 totals 15 residues. CDR1 is GTSNPN and CDR2 is SVGIG in the germline V gene (reference sequence). CDR3 protein: CAWGVVAGGLETQYF. The CDR3 bases are TGTGCCTGGGGAGTAGTGGCGGGAGGGCTTGAGACCCAGTACTTC.

This clonotype appeared many times. V usage is TRBV2 and J usage is TRBJ1-1, with D perhaps matching TRBD1 (5 bases). CDR3 length: 13 residues. Trimming stripped 10 bases from V and 4 bases from J, with 16 bases between. The germline CDR1 and CDR2 sequences are SNHLY and FYNNEI. This CDR3 reads CATRPPGGTEAFF. CDR3 sequence (DNA): TGTGCCACACGGCCCCCGGGGGGCACTGAAGCTTTCTTT.

This clonotype was counted only a few times. The chain employs TRBV20-1 and TRBJ2-7; D might be TRBD1 (6 bases). The germline CDR1 and CDR2 sequences are DFQATT and SNEGSKA (reference sequence). The V and J ends lost 5 bases and 6 bases respectively, with 17 bases between them. The CDR3 runs to 13 residues. CDR3 nucleotides: TGCAGTGCTGAGAGCCGGGACACTGGCGAGCAGTACTTC. Amino acids: CSAESRDTGEQYF.

Ten or more counts support this clonotype. The chain couples TRBV29-1 to TRBJ2-2; 7 positions match TRBD1. The CDR3 covers 14 residues. Germline loops: CDR1 SQVTM, CDR2 ANQGSEA. V lost 4 bases, J lost 2 bases, and 4 bases stayed unmatched. As DNA, the CDR3 is TGCAGCGTTGGTAGGGGGCTTAACACCGGGGAGCTGTTTTTT. Translation gives CSVGRGLNTGELFF.

This clonotype came up a few times. The V and J genes are TRBV6-2 or TRBV6-3 and TRBJ2-7, with 8 nucleotides matching TRBD2. The CDR3 is 13 amino acids. Germline V lookup: CDR1 MNHEY, CDR2 SVGEGT. V was pared by 6 bases and J by 2 bases, with 3 bases of the junction left unmatched. CDR3 nucleotides: TGTGCCAGCAGGACTAGCGATCCCTACGAGCAGTACGTC. It is translated as CASRTSDPYEQYV.

This clonotype showed up many times. DNA of the CDR3: TGTGCCAGCAGGACGGTAGACAGGGCCCGCGGGAGTGATATCCACGAGCAGTACGTC. This translates into CASRTVDRARGSDIHEQYV. The J gene is TRBJ2-7, the V gene TRBV6-1; D could derive from TRBD1 or TRBD2 (7 bases each). In germline, CDR1 is MNHNS, CDR2 SASEGT. The CDR3 extends over 19 amino acids. Between the trimmed V and J ends, which lost 6 bases and 5 bases, there was a span of 32 bases.

This clonotype occurred many times. V gene TRBV29-1 combines with J gene TRBJ2-1; D possibly corresponds to TRBD1 (6 bases). The CDR3 has 10 amino acids. The germline V and J ends were trimmed by 5 bases and 12 bases, with 11 bases remaining between them. Germline V lookup: CDR1 SQVTM, CDR2 ANQGSEA. The CDR3 here is CSVPGTRQFF. In DNA, the CDR3 is TGCAGCGTTCCTGGGACAAGGCAGTTCTTC.

This clonotype occurred many times. This sequence joins TRBV7-3 and TRBJ1-1, with no clear D. There are 14 residues in the CDR3. Germline values: CDR1 SGHTA, CDR2 FQGTGA. The V end lost 1 base, the J end lost 4 bases, and 10 bases lay between the germline ends. The CDR3 reads CASSLMVGSTEAFF. CDR3 bases: TGTGCCAGCAGCTTAATGGTTGGGAGCACTGAAGCTTTCTTT.

This clonotype was seen only a few times. The chain couples TRBV5-1 to TRBJ2-1, with 8 bases lining up with TRBD1. This CDR3 spans 14 amino acids. Germline V gene data show CDR1 as SGHRS and CDR2 as YFSETQ. V shed 4 bases and J 7 bases; nucleotides not matched to a gene: 7. CDR3 sequence reads: CASSPGQGWNEQFF. The CDR3 bases are TGCGCCAGCAGCCCTGGACAGGGATGGAATGAGCAGTTCTTC.

This clonotype was counted at least ten times. The chain carries TRBV30 and TRBJ2-1; 7 bases map to TRBD1. In germline, CDR1 is GTSNPN, CDR2 SVGIG (reference sequence). V lost 5 bases and J lost 10; bases outside the gene matches: 11. This CDR3 is 13 amino acids long. The CDR3 DNA is TGTGCCTGGGGACAGGCAATCTCTATCGAGCAGTTCTTC. Protein: CAWGQAISIEQFF.

The chain couples TRBV28 to TRBJ1-2; 9 bases match TRBD1. Trimming at V came to 2 bases and at J to 0 bases, leaving 7 bases not matched to a gene. This CDR3 comprises 17 residues. CDR1 and CDR2 from the germline V gene are MDHEN and SYDVKM. CDR3 sequence reads: CASSLGGQGSANYGYTF. CDR3 nucleotides: TGTGCCAGCAGTTTAGGGGGACAGGGATCGGCTAACTATGGCTACACCTTC.

This clonotype was counted many times. V is TRBV30 and J is TRBJ2-3; TRBD2 aligns across 7 bases. The length of the CDR3 is 13 residues. Germline V gives CDR1 GTSNPN, CDR2 SVGIG (reference sequence). With V trimmed by 4 bases and J by 1 base, 2 bases remained unmatched. The CDR3 here is CAWTSGGTDTQYF. In DNA form, the CDR3 reads TGTGCCTGGACAAGCGGGGGCACAGATACGCAGTATTTT. Full variable domain (outside the CDR3, taken from reference TRBV30 and TRBJ2-3): SQTIHQWPATLVQPVGSPLSLECTVEGTSNPNLYWYRQAAGRGLQLLFYSVGIGQISSEVPQNLSASRPQDRQFILSSKKLLLSDSGFYLCAWTSGGTDTQYFGPGTRLTVL.